The 2 T cell receptor beta chains reported below all come from one sample, sequenced in a study of T-cell reconstitution after alpha-beta-depleted transplantation in children. Molecular barcoding with unique molecular identifiers was used for the TCRbeta library. TCRdb reprocessed the PCR reads via MiXCR and lists one record per CDR3 protein. Of 780,000 or so distinct CDR3 sequences listed, roughly 16% are singletons. The source was PBMCs, mostly from graft donor cells, collected 360 days after TCRalphabeta/CD19-depleted stem cell transplant. The receptors stem from a male patient under 18 who had a stem cell transplant for acute lymphoblastic leukemia, so the T cells may come from the graft donor.

The chain recombines TRBV7-7 with TRBJ2-1; 8 bases line up with TRBD1. Germline V gene data show CDR1 as SSHAT and CDR2 as FNYEAQ (reference sequence). V was clipped by 4 bases and J by 5 bases; unmatched bases: 16. The CDR3 extends over 18 amino acids. The CDR3 DNA reads as TGTGCCAGCAGCTGGGAGCTCCGGGACAGGTGGGAAAACAATGAGCAGTTCTTC. Amino acid sequence: CASSWELRDRWENNEQFF.

The chain recombines TRBV6-2 or TRBV6-3 with TRBJ2-1; 7 bases align to TRBD2. With V trimmed by 0 bases and J by 2 bases, 13 bases remained unmatched. This CDR3 has 19 amino acids. The V gene's germline CDR1 is MNHEY and CDR2 SVGEGT. CDR3 in amino acids: CASSYSRLALLIAYNEQFF. In nucleotides, the CDR3 is TGTGCCAGCAGTTACTCGAGACTAGCCTTATTAATCGCCTACAATGAGCAGTTCTTC.